This TCR beta chain was identified during a study of vaccination and CD4 T cells after COVID-19. Treatment meaning: roughly 11-day PBMC culture with coronavirus spike peptide pools or control peptides (ViraFEST assay). Under the ViraFEST approach, antigen-specific T cells were expanded with peptide pools and TCRs subsequently sequenced. Cultured CD4+ T cell DNA underwent sequencing with the Oncomine TCR Beta short-read assay. TCRdb redid the calling of the PCR reads with MiXCR, one entry per CDR3 protein. This sample has 15,000 or so distinct CDR3 sequences, with 50% found just once. Trimming at V came to 2 bases and at J to 11 bases, leaving 7 bases not matched to a gene. The germline V gene encodes CDR1 MNHEY and CDR2 SVGAGI. The CDR3 sequence is 14 residues long. About this clonotype: Its target is unknown.

The TCR was taken from a human donor who had recovered from COVID-19. The source material was CD4+ T cells from blood, cultured in vitro. The chain has TRBV6-5 and TRBJ1-2, with 11 positions matching TRBD1. CDR3 in amino acids: CASSYTGQGGLYTF. As DNA, the CDR3 is TGTGCCAGCAGTTACACGGGACAGGGGGGACTGTACACCTTC.